Here is one TCR beta chain with its context. Its antigen remains unidentified. Using a J-beta primer mix together with a sample-barcoded 5' primer, a second PCR was run for roughly 7 to 12 cycles. A single record per CDR3 protein comes from TCRdb applying MiXCR to the 5' RACE reads. The table has some 760,000 distinct CDR3 sequences, approximately 25% seen once. This entry is derived from a study of blood T cells in healthy people across ages. Regarding the study as a whole: More naive CD4+ cells and higher diversity marked long-lived donors relative to aged donors.

This sample was shared with a second study, whose subject was T cells of mothers and their children.

This TCR was sampled from a boy younger than 18 in good health. Material for sequencing was blood.

The CDR3 protein is CASGPEGVVNSPLHF. The CDR3 nucleotides read TGTGCCAGCGGCCCTGAGGGGGTGGTCAATTCACCCCTCCACTTT. The chain uses TRBV27 and TRBJ1-6; tentative D call: TRBD1 (6 bases). V shed 8 bases and J shed 7 bases, with 18 bases lying between them. There are 15 residues in the CDR3. The germline CDR1 and CDR2 sequences are MNHEY and SMNVEV (reference sequence).